This entry lists 2 T cell receptor beta chains sequenced from one sample in a study of CD8 T cells in Susac syndrome. cDNA came from around 0.5 to 1 ug RNA primed by random hexamers. Each CDR3 protein gets one entry after TCRdb re-called the immunoSEQ multiplex PCR reads with MiXCR. The table records roughly 150,000 distinct CDR3 sequences, roughly 95% of them present only once. The sequenced material came from CD4+ T cells from PBMCs. Receptor source: a human donor in good health.

Only one count was recorded for this clonotype. The rearrangement uses TRBV3-1 and TRBJ2-1; D may correspond to TRBD1 or TRBD2 (5 bases each). Germline CDR1 reads LGHDT; CDR2 reads YNNKEL (reference sequence). There are 15 residues in the CDR3. V lost 1 base and J 6 bases, leaving 13 bases between the germline ends. The DNA of the CDR3 is TGTGCCAGCAGCCAAGGACACGGGACCGCCAATGAGCAGTTCTTC. As protein: CASSQGHGTANEQFF.

The V and J genes are TRBV6-5 and TRBJ2-3; unclear D gene. The CDR3 runs to 13 residues. V was trimmed by 4 bases and J by 7 bases, leaving 12 bases between them. CDR1 and CDR2 (germline): MNHEY, SVGAGI. CDR3 bases: TGTGCCAGCAGTTCTCCACCTTCGAATACGCAGTATTTT. It encodes CASSSPPSNTQYF.